These T cell receptor beta chains were read from a single sample in a study of beta chain features in type 1 diabetes. Clones were sequenced by immunoSEQ multiplex PCR, and TCRdb holds only the in-frame ones, with some missing. The table has over 600,000 clones, around an eighth seen once. Sequenced: naive CD4+ T cells from blood. All receptors derive from a man younger than 45 with type 1 diabetes. Each CDR3 is given with its conserved first and last residue. A D gene is named only where the DNA matches it firmly. Clone sizes are given selectively: once, few, many, or a class where the clone is expanded.

cdr3_aa | cdr3_nt | clone_size | d_call | j_call | v_call
CASSHPTENTEAFF | TGTGCCAGCAGCCATCCGACCGAGAACACTGAAGCTTTCTTT | . | . | TRBJ1-1 | TRBV4-2
CASSPRNTDTQYF | TGTGCCAGCTCACCGCGGAACACAGATACGCAGTATTTT | few | . | TRBJ2-3 | TRBV18
CASSGGTSGSPLHF | TGCGCCAGCAGCGGCGGGACGTCGGGTTCACCCCTCCACTTT | . | . | TRBJ1-6 | TRBV5-1
CASSPGRGGPGEQYF | TGTGCCAGCAGCCCAGGGAGAGGGGGCCCGGGAGAGCAGTACTTC | few | TRBD1 | TRBJ2-7 | TRBV13
CASSLAAGLTTNYGYTF | TGTGCCAGCAGCTTAGCAGCCGGACTCACAACCAACTATGGCTACACCTTC | . | . | TRBJ1-2 | TRBV7-2
CASSSVSVGSQRFF | TGTGCCAGCAGCTCGGTTAGCGTTGGCTCACAGAGGTTCTTC | . | . | TRBJ2-1 | TRBV7-6
CASSVTGGGGYTF | TGTGCCAGCAGCGTTACAGGGGGCGGAGGCTACACCTTC | . | TRBD1 | TRBJ1-2 | TRBV9
CSANFGHNSYEQYF | TGCAGCGCTAACTTTGGACACAACTCCTACGAGCAGTACTTC | . | . | TRBJ2-7 | TRBV29-1
CASSALDRSSYNSPLHF | TGTGCCAGCAGTGCCTTGGACAGGAGCTCCTATAATTCACCCCTCCACTTT | few | TRBD1 | TRBJ1-6 | TRBV6-1
CASSLWQDETQYF | TGTGCCAGCAGCTTATGGCAGGACGAGACCCAGTACTTC | few | . | TRBJ2-5 | TRBV11-2